A selection of T cell receptor beta chains follows, all from one sample in a study of blood T cell repertoires in COVID-19. Data came from immunoSEQ multiplex PCR; TCRdb stores just in-frame clones and leaves some out. The table includes approximately 430,000 clones, 80% to 90% detected once. The material sequenced was peripheral blood. The receptor source for this set is a woman younger than 45 with active or convalescent COVID-19. CDR3s include the opening cysteine and the closing phenylalanine or tryptophan. Each record gives: clone size, J gene, V gene, D gene, CDR3 protein, CDR3 DNA. D genes are given only for firm matches. For some rows the clone size is stated as once, few or many, or as a class when expanded; others skip it.

clone size: .
J gene: TRBJ1-3
V gene: TRBV9
D gene: TRBD1
CDR3 protein: CASSAGQGGNTIYF
CDR3 DNA: TGTGCCAGCAGCGCGGGACAGGGAGGAAACACCATATATTTT

clone size: .
J gene: TRBJ2-5
V gene: TRBV6-5
D gene: .
CDR3 protein: CASSRGPVPQETQYF
CDR3 DNA: TGTGCCAGCAGCAGGGGCCCTGTCCCACAAGAGACCCAGTACTTC

clone size: .
J gene: TRBJ1-5
V gene: TRBV28
D gene: .
CDR3 protein: CASSPPAAANQPQHF
CDR3 DNA: TGTGCCAGCAGTCCGCCCGCAGCGGCTAATCAGCCCCAGCATTTT

clone size: .
J gene: TRBJ1-1
V gene: TRBV18
D gene: .
CDR3 protein: CASSLNRQEYTEAFF
CDR3 DNA: TGTGCCAGCTCACTTAATCGACAGGAATACACTGAAGCTTTCTTT

clone size: .
J gene: TRBJ2-7
V gene: TRBV5-6
D gene: .
CDR3 protein: CASSIGLLESLTEQYF
CDR3 DNA: TGTGCCAGCAGCATTGGCCTCCTAGAGAGCCTCACCGAGCAGTACTTC

clone size: .
J gene: TRBJ2-3
V gene: TRBV19
D gene: .
CDR3 protein: CASSIGSAPRVETQYF
CDR3 DNA: TGTGCCAGTAGTATCGGTTCGGCACCCCGGGTTGAGACGCAGTATTTT

clone size: .
J gene: TRBJ1-2
V gene: TRBV20-1
D gene: .
CDR3 protein: CSAHSYGHTF
CDR3 DNA: TGCAGTGCCCACAGCTATGGCCACACCTTC

clone size: .
J gene: TRBJ1-1
V gene: TRBV11-2
D gene: .
CDR3 protein: CASSLDTWGLRNTEAFF
CDR3 DNA: TGTGCCAGCAGCTTAGATACTTGGGGGCTGCGGAACACTGAAGCTTTCTTT

clone size: .
J gene: TRBJ1-6
V gene: TRBV27
D gene: TRBD1
CDR3 protein: CASSPRTGGNSPLHF
CDR3 DNA: TGTGCCAGCAGCCCAAGGACAGGGGGTAATTCACCCCTCCACTTT

clone size: .
J gene: TRBJ1-1
V gene: TRBV5-4
D gene: .
CDR3 protein: CASSWEGNTEAFF
CDR3 DNA: TGTGCCAGCAGCTGGGAGGGGAACACTGAAGCTTTCTTT

clone size: .
J gene: TRBJ2-5
V gene: TRBV19
D gene: .
CDR3 protein: CASSISSPSETQYF
CDR3 DNA: TGTGCCAGTAGTATATCGAGCCCCTCGGAGACCCAGTACTTC

clone size: .
J gene: TRBJ2-7
V gene: TRBV21-1
D gene: .
CDR3 protein: CASLQWGLAGRGNEQYF
CDR3 DNA: TGTGCCAGCCTCCAGTGGGGACTAGCGGGGCGGGGAAACGAGCAGTACTTC

clone size: .
J gene: TRBJ1-2
V gene: TRBV18
D gene: .
CDR3 protein: CASSPSRESSYGYTF
CDR3 DNA: TGTGCCAGCTCACCTTCCAGGGAAAGCAGCTATGGCTACACCTTC

clone size: .
J gene: TRBJ1-1
V gene: TRBV5-1
D gene: .
CDR3 protein: CASSLAAGDPEAFF
CDR3 DNA: TGCGCCAGCAGCTTGGCGGCAGGGGACCCTGAAGCTTTCTTT

clone size: .
J gene: TRBJ1-2
V gene: TRBV10-2
D gene: TRBD1
CDR3 protein: CATRTGRNYGYTF
CDR3 DNA: TGCGCCACACGGACAGGGAGAAACTATGGCTACACCTTC

clone size: .
J gene: TRBJ1-3
V gene: TRBV2
D gene: .
CDR3 protein: CASSPNGGGIGNTIYF
CDR3 DNA: TGTGCCAGCAGCCCAAATGGGGGGGGAATTGGAAACACCATATATTTT

clone size: .
J gene: TRBJ2-2
V gene: TRBV7-8
D gene: TRBD1
CDR3 protein: CASSPARATGEFSGELFF
CDR3 DNA: TGTGCCAGCAGCCCGGCTAGGGCGACAGGGGAATTTTCCGGGGAGCTGTTTTTT

clone size: .
J gene: TRBJ1-3
V gene: TRBV14
D gene: .
CDR3 protein: CASRTQGPGNTIYF
CDR3 DNA: TGTGCCAGCCGAACCCAGGGGCCAGGAAACACCATATATTTT

clone size: .
J gene: TRBJ1-5
V gene: TRBV7-8
D gene: .
CDR3 protein: CASSLGPPNQPQHF
CDR3 DNA: TGTGCCAGCAGCTTAGGGCCGCCGAATCAGCCCCAGCATTTT

clone size: .
J gene: TRBJ2-7
V gene: TRBV11-3
D gene: .
CDR3 protein: CASSLAGQSYEQYF
CDR3 DNA: TGTGCCAGCAGCTTAGCGGGTCAGTCCTACGAGCAGTACTTC

clone size: .
J gene: TRBJ2-5
V gene: TRBV6-4
D gene: TRBD2
CDR3 protein: CASSEVGGAGETQYF
CDR3 DNA: TGTGCCAGCAGTGAGGTCGGGGGGGCCGGTGAGACCCAGTACTTC

clone size: .
J gene: TRBJ1-5
V gene: TRBV28
D gene: TRBD1
CDR3 protein: CASSRDRGQPQHF
CDR3 DNA: TGTGCCAGCAGTCGGGACAGGGGGCAGCCCCAGCATTTT

clone size: few
J gene: TRBJ1-2
V gene: TRBV2
D gene: TRBD1
CDR3 protein: CASSETGQGGEGYTF
CDR3 DNA: TGTGCCAGCAGTGAAACCGGACAGGGAGGGGAAGGCTACACCTTC

clone size: .
J gene: TRBJ2-1
V gene: TRBV5-1
D gene: TRBD2
CDR3 protein: CASSFPSGTSGYNEQFF
CDR3 DNA: TGCGCCAGCAGCTTTCCGTCCGGGACTAGCGGCTACAATGAGCAGTTCTTC

clone size: .
J gene: TRBJ1-6
V gene: TRBV6-5
D gene: TRBD1
CDR3 protein: CASRPGQGLSPLHF
CDR3 DNA: TGTGCCAGCAGACCGGGACAGGGATTATCACCCCTCCACTTT

clone size: .
J gene: TRBJ2-4
V gene: TRBV27
D gene: .
CDR3 protein: CASRQLAKNIQYF
CDR3 DNA: TGTGCCAGCAGACAGCTAGCCAAAAACATTCAGTACTTC

clone size: .
J gene: TRBJ2-1
V gene: TRBV18
D gene: .
CDR3 protein: CASSPVAFDSYNEQFF
CDR3 DNA: TGTGCCAGCTCACCAGTCGCGTTCGACTCCTACAATGAGCAGTTCTTC

clone size: .
J gene: TRBJ2-5
V gene: TRBV19
D gene: TRBD2
CDR3 protein: CASSTGTSGAHQYF
CDR3 DNA: TGTGCCAGTAGTACCGGGACTAGCGGGGCCCACCAGTACTTC

clone size: .
J gene: TRBJ2-1
V gene: TRBV25-1
D gene: TRBD2
CDR3 protein: CASSVTGTRNEQFF
CDR3 DNA: TGTGCCAGCAGTGTAACCGGGACTAGGAATGAGCAGTTCTTC